A single sample gave rise to the 18 T cell receptor beta chains below, sequenced in a study of cytomegalovirus exposure and HLA in healthy donors. PCR used 60 Vbeta primers and 13 Jbeta primers. Repertoires were generated with immunoSEQ multiplex PCR, while TCRdb's copy carries only in-frame clones and drops some. The sample has approximately 120,000 clones, around three quarters seen once; the top ten hold around 14%. Sequenced material: PBMCs. Every receptor here comes from an older woman in good health and CMV-seropositive.

V usage is TRBV18 and J usage is TRBJ1-5; 9 positions agree with TRBD1. V was clipped by 6 bases and J by 7 bases; unmatched bases: 10. The CDR3 extends over 15 amino acids. Germline V gene lookup returns CDR1 KGHSH and CDR2 LQKENI. The CDR3 sequence is CASSQTGGTRQPQHF. CDR3 nucleotides: TGTGCCAGCTCCCAGACAGGGGGGACTCGGCAGCCCCAGCATTTT.

This chain links TRBV18 with TRBJ1-3; D is perhaps TRBD1 (6 bases). This CDR3 has 15 amino acids. Germline V CDR1 and CDR2: KGHSH, LQKENI. With 3 bases removed from V and 2 bases from J, the gap between germline ends came to 11 bases. In DNA form, the CDR3 reads TGTGCCAGCTCACCGGGTCGACAGGCTGGAAACACCATATATTTT. This sequence encodes CASSPGRQAGNTIYF.

V usage is TRBV30 and J usage is TRBJ2-3; D might be TRBD2 (7 bases). This CDR3 region has 12 residues. The V gene lost 2 bases and the J gene lost 6 bases, with 9 bases spanning the gap. CDR1 and CDR2 (germline): GTSNPN, SVGIG (reference sequence). The CDR3 sequence: CAWSRGADTQYF. CDR3 in DNA: TGTGCCTGGAGTCGGGGGGCTGATACGCAGTATTTT.

The genes are TRBV25-1 and TRBJ1-1, with 7 bases matching TRBD1. CDR3 length: 15 residues. Germline loops: CDR1 MGHDK, CDR2 SYGVNS. With V trimmed by 6 bases and J by 5 bases, 12 bases remained unmatched. The DNA of the CDR3 is TGTGCCAGCAGGCCCGACAGGGTACGACGGACTGAAGCTTTCTTT. It yields the protein CASRPDRVRRTEAFF. Full variable domain (missing parts from reference TRBV25-1 and TRBJ1-1): EADIYQTPRYLVIGTGKKITLECSQTMGHDKMYWYQQDPGMELHLIHYSYGVNSTEKGDLSSESTVSRIRTEHFPLTLESARPSHTSQYLCASRPDRVRRTEAFFGQGTRLTVV.

The V and J genes are TRBV2 and TRBJ2-1; TRBD2 agrees at 7 bases. Trimming took 2 bases from V and 4 from J; bases not matched to a gene: 5. This CDR3 comprises 15 residues. The germline CDR1 and CDR2 sequences are SNHLY and FYNNEI. The CDR3 region is CASSEREGRYNEQFF. CDR3 coding DNA: TGTGCCAGCAGTGAAAGGGAGGGCCGTTACAATGAGCAGTTCTTC.

The genes are TRBV2 and TRBJ2-5; D unclear. The V and J ends lost 4 bases and 3 bases respectively, with 6 bases between them. The V gene's germline CDR1 is SNHLY and CDR2 FYNNEI. The CDR3 totals 12 residues. The CDR3 DNA reads TGTGCCAGCAGTGTTAACAAAGAGACCCAGTACTTC. Translating gives CASSVNKETQYF.

This chain uses TRBV13 with TRBJ1-2; the D is unclear. The CDR3 is 14 residues long. The V end lost 3 bases, the J end lost 1 base, and 9 bases lay between the germline ends. Per the germline V gene, CDR1 is PRHDT and CDR2 is FYEKMQ (reference sequence). CDR3 sequence reads: CASSLFGDNYGYTF. DNA for the CDR3: TGTGCCAGCAGCTTGTTTGGAGATAACTATGGCTACACCTTC.

The chain is built from TRBV4-1 and TRBJ2-2; 14 bases align to TRBD2. After removal of 0 bases from V and 7 bases from J, the junction contained 1 base not matched to a gene. Looked up from germline, CDR1 is MGHRA and CDR2 is YSYEKL. The CDR3 covers 16 residues. The CDR3 DNA follows: TGCGCCAGCAGCCAAGATGGACTAGCGGGAGGCGGGGAGCTGTTTTTT. It translates to CASSQDGLAGGGELFF.

This clone was recorded once. V usage is TRBV29-1 and J usage is TRBJ1-2; D gene unclear. Germline V gene lookup returns CDR1 SQVTM and CDR2 ANQGSEA. V was pared by 7 bases and J by 7 bases, with 19 bases between. The CDR3 contains 13 residues. CDR3: CSGWAGDGSGYTF. CDR3 nucleotide sequence: TGCAGCGGATGGGCCGGGGATGGTAGTGGCTACACCTTC.

The V call is TRBV2, the J call TRBJ1-5, with 10 bases fitting TRBD1. V lost 6 bases to trimming and J lost 4 bases; unmatched junction nucleotides: 0. Germline-derived CDR1 and CDR2 are SNHLY and FYNNEI. The CDR3 has 13 amino acids. This CDR3 is CASRGQGNQPQHF. In DNA, the CDR3 is TGTGCCAGCAGGGGACAGGGGAATCAGCCCCAGCATTTT.

There are a few counts of this clone. The V gene is TRBV7-9, the J gene TRBJ1-2; TRBD1 matches 10 bases. Germline V lookup: CDR1 SEHNR, CDR2 FQNEAQ (reference sequence). This CDR3 has 15 amino acids. The ends lost 1 base at V and 4 bases at J; junction bases unmatched: 3. The CDR3 DNA reads TGTGCCAGCAGCTTAGAGGACAGGGGGTCCTATGGCTACACCTTC. Translating gives CASSLEDRGSYGYTF.

The V and J genes are TRBV30 and TRBJ1-1, with D possibly matching TRBD1 (6 bases). CDR1 GTSNPN and CDR2 SVGIG come from the germline V gene (reference sequence). The CDR3 spans 11 residues. Trimming cost V 2 bases and J 8 bases, with 9 bases left between them. In DNA form, the CDR3 reads TGTGCCTGGAGTAGAGGGACAGAAGCTTTCTTT. Translating gives CAWSRGTEAFF.

J is TRBJ1-2 and V is TRBV6-6; 11 bases are shared with TRBD1. This CDR3 contains 16 residues. V shed 4 bases and J 8 bases; nucleotides not matched to a gene: 12. Germline values: CDR1 MNHNY, CDR2 SVGAGI (reference sequence). CDR3 nucleotides: TGTGCCAGCAGTTTCGGACAGGGGGCTCCAATGGTGGGCTACACCTTC. It encodes CASSFGQGAPMVGYTF.

The chain couples TRBV7-2 to TRBJ2-5, with 8 bases that match TRBD1. Germline values: CDR1 SGHTA, CDR2 FQGNSA. The V and J ends lost 5 bases and 1 base, in that order; junction bases with no gene match: 9. The CDR3 length is 16 residues. The chain's CDR3 is CASSGPTGAFQETQYF. Written as DNA, the CDR3 is TGTGCCAGCAGCGGACCGACAGGGGCCTTCCAAGAGACCCAGTACTTC.

The chain couples TRBV11-2 to TRBJ1-5; unclear D gene. The V gene lost 8 bases and the J gene lost 3 bases, with 11 bases spanning the gap. Germline V gene data show CDR1 as SGHAT and CDR2 as FQNNGV. The CDR3 runs to 13 residues. The CDR3 spells CASGPGLNQPQHF. In DNA, the CDR3 is TGTGCCAGCGGGCCCGGACTCAATCAGCCCCAGCATTTT. Full variable domain (rest looked up from reference TRBV11-2 and TRBJ1-5): EAGVAQSPRYKIIEKRQSVAFWCNPISGHATLYWYQQILGQGPKLLIQFQNNGVVDDSQLPKDRFSAERLKGVDSTLKIQPAKLEDSAVYLCASGPGLNQPQHFGDGTRLSIL.

This clone was detected only a few times. The chain recombines TRBV9 with TRBJ2-3; TRBD2 is a possible D gene (5 bases). The CDR3 spans 14 residues. The V gene lost 4 bases and the J gene lost 4 bases, with 13 bases spanning the gap. Germline CDR1 and CDR2: SGDLS and YYNGEE. Written as DNA, the CDR3 is TGTGCCAGCAGCATCCGACCCGGGGCAGATACGCAGTATTTT. It encodes CASSIRPGADTQYF. Based on the CDR3 plus reference TRBV9 and TRBJ2-3, the full variable domain is DSGVTQTPKHLITATGQRVTLRCSPRSGDLSVYWYQQSLDQGLQFLIQYYNGEERAKGNILERFSAQQFPDLHSELNLSSLELGDSALYFCASSIRPGADTQYFGPGTRLTVL.

V gene TRBV10-3 combines with J gene TRBJ2-2, with 7 bases identical to TRBD2. Unmatched junction bases numbered 2, after V lost 6 bases and J lost 7 bases. The CDR3 length is 12 residues. Germline values: CDR1 ENHRY, CDR2 SYGVKD. The CDR3 bases are TGTGCCATCAGGAGGGAGGGCGGGGAGCTGTTTTTT. Translation gives CAIRREGGELFF.

V and J are TRBV6-5 and TRBJ2-6; D not certain. Looked up from germline, CDR1 is MNHEY and CDR2 is SVGAGI. V lost 6 bases, J lost 0 bases, and 9 bases lay in between. The CDR3 is 15 amino acids. Written as DNA, the CDR3 is TGTGCCAGCAGCTCCATCTACTCTGGGGCCAACGTCCTGACTTTC. Its protein is CASSSIYSGANVLTF.